This TCR beta chain was sequenced for a study of T-cell reconstitution after alpha-beta-depleted transplantation in children. Preparation of the TCRbeta library was carried out with unique molecular identifiers. One entry per CDR3 protein results from TCRdb running MiXCR on the PCR reads. This sample has under 350,000 distinct CDR3 sequences, with approximately 9.8% found just once. This clonotype has only a few counts. The specimen was PBMCs from the stem cell graft donor, collected from the stem cell graft. The TCR originated in a human donor who donated a stem cell graft to a child with SCID.

The CDR3 DNA reads as TGCAGCCCTCGACTAGCGGGCCTGGGGAACAATGAGCAGTTCTTC. Translated: CSPRLAGLGNNEQFF. The rearrangement joins TRBV29-1 to TRBJ2-1, with 10 bases aligning to TRBD2. V gave up 8 bases and J gave up 5 bases; unmatched junction bases: 12. CDR1 SQVTM and CDR2 ANQGSEA come from the germline V gene. The CDR3 length is 15 residues.